This T cell receptor beta chain was found in a study of shared T cell receptors in the human thymus. This CDR3 spans 17 amino acids. In germline, CDR1 is LGHNT, CDR2 FRNRAP. V was pared by 3 bases and J by 4 bases, with 15 bases of the junction left unmatched. Sequenced by immunoSEQ multiplex PCR; TCRdb stores in-frame clones only, minus some. Of about 660,000 clones listed, 87% are singletons. These sequences were also reported in another study, on human thymus T cells. Turning to that study: V and J gene usage appeared biased in thymic and blood repertoires.

This receptor was obtained from a boy in the first two years of life with a congenital heart defect. V is TRBV12-5 and J is TRBJ2-7; 7 bases agree with TRBD2. The sequenced sample consisted of thymocytes. This CDR3 reads CASGLTLFRGGLYEQYF. The CDR3 coding sequence is TGTGCTAGTGGTTTAACCCTCTTTAGGGGAGGGCTATACGAGCAGTACTTC.